Following are 3 T cell receptor beta chains from one sample sequenced in a study of T cells in Graves' hyperthyroidism and ophthalmopathy (dated by TCRdb to between 2017 and 2020). The library came from multiplex PCR. The instrument was an Illumina HiSeq 2000. TCR beta CDR3 regions were amplified from RNA transcripts. The TCR CDR3 was subjected to a first round of RT-PCR using the HTBI primer set and the Qiagen OneStep RT-PCR kit. TCRdb applied fastp at Q25 and MiXCR to the public reads, then kept only in-frame beta chains. Rows are combined by CDR3 protein, so each entry shows the most common genes and DNA. This sample comprises hundreds of thousands of distinct CDR3 sequences, around 16% of them detected only once. Clones ranked in the top ten supply roughly 3.3% of the sample. The specimen was blood. These receptors were taken from a woman between 40 and 55 years old with Graves' ophthalmopathy.

The chain couples TRBV18 to TRBJ2-7; the D gene is possibly TRBD2 (5 bases). Germline V gene lookup returns CDR1 KGHSH and CDR2 LQKENI. The germline V and J ends were trimmed by 0 bases and 7 bases, with 16 bases remaining between them. This CDR3 is 15 amino acids long. As DNA, the CDR3 is TGTGCCAGCTCACCACCGGATAGGGTTGGCGGGGAGCAGTACTTC. This encodes CASSPPDRVGGEQYF.

This clonotype has at least ten counts. The gene calls are TRBV3-1 and TRBJ2-7; 8 nucleotides align to TRBD1. The CDR3 has 16 residues. V lost 3 bases to trimming and J lost 1 base; unmatched junction nucleotides: 8. CDR1 is LGHDT, CDR2 YNNKEL, per germline (reference sequence). DNA of the CDR3: TGTGCCAGCAGCCATCACGCGGGACAGGCTTCCTACGAGCAGTACTTC. Amino acid sequence: CASSHHAGQASYEQYF.

This clonotype was counted at least ten times. The chain joins TRBV28 to TRBJ2-7; no clear D. This CDR3 is built from 14 residues. From germline, CDR1 is MDHEN and CDR2 SYDVKM. V lost 5 bases, J lost 3 bases, and 14 bases lay in between. CDR3 nucleotides: TGTGCCAGCAGTAGACCCCTAGTTAACTACGAGCAGTACTTC. It translates to CASSRPLVNYEQYF.